This T cell receptor beta chain was captured in a study of T cell responses to AZD1222 COVID-19 vaccine. Study-wide results and caveats: Baseline seropositives among AZD1222 recipients totaled only 5 to 7. Unmutated variant regions are reportedly the target of nearly half of TCRs that are spike-specific. Across spike, vaccine-associated CD4 TCRs were found, dominant at 160-218 and 743-854.

With regard to this clone: The target antigen is unknown.

Some clones are missing from TCRdb's copy, which holds only in-frame ones; the method was immunoSEQ multiplex PCR. The sample lists some 150,000 clones, around 89% occurring once. There are 13 residues in the CDR3. The V and J ends lost 2 bases and 5 bases respectively, with 6 bases between them. The germline V gene has CDR1 KGHSH and CDR2 LQKENI. J is TRBJ2-2 and V is TRBV18; no reliable D call. The TCR sequence derives from an adult in good health. This specimen was peripheral blood, taken on day 0 of AZD1222 vaccination. This CDR3 reads CASSPDLTGELFF. CDR3 DNA sequence: TGTGCCAGCTCACCAGACCTTACCGGGGAGCTGTTTTTT.